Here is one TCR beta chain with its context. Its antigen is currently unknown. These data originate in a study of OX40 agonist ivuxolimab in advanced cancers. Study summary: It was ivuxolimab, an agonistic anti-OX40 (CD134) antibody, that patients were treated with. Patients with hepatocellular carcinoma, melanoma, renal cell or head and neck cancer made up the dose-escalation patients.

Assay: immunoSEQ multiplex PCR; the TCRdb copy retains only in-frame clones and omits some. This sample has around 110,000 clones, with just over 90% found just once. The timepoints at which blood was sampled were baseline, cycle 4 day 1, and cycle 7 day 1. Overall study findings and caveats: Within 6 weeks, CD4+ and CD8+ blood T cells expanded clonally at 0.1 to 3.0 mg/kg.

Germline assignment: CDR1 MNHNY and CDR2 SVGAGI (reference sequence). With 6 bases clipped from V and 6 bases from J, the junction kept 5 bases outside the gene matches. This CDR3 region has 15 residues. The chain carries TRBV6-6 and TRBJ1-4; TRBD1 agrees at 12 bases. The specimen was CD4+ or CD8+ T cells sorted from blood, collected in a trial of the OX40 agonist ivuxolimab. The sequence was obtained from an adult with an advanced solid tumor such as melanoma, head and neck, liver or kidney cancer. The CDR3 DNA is TGTGCCAGCAGGGGGGGACAGGGGGCATATGAAAAACTGTTTTTT. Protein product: CASRGGQGAYEKLFF.